These 28 T cell receptor beta chains were sequenced from one sample in a study of CXCR3-negative and CXCR3-positive naive CD8 T cells. The authors made the TRB cDNA libraries by 5' RACE using UMI labels. TCRdb reanalyzed the 5' RACE reads, giving one entry per CDR3 protein sequence and no DNA. The repertoire table contains 65,000 to 75,000 distinct CDR3 sequences. Input material: naive CXCR3- CD8+ T cells from blood. Subset indicated: CD45RO-CCR7+CD27+CD95- naive CD8+ T cells lacking CXCR3 (TNR3-). These receptors all stem from a human donor in good health. Some clones in this sample may be carry-over from other donors' samples.

This chain connects TRBV3-1 to TRBJ1-5; the D call of TRBD1 rests on TCRdb alone, since no DNA is present to check it. The CDR3 runs to 15 residues. Per germline, CDR1 LGHDT and CDR2 YNNKEL (reference sequence). The CDR3 sequence: CASSQDPTGNQPQHF.

The CDR3: CASREGLRYEQYF. The V gene is TRBV2, the J gene TRBJ2-7. Germline CDR1 is SNHLY and CDR2 is FYNNEI. CDR3 length equals 13 residues.

J is TRBJ1-1 and V is TRBV28; TCRdb selects TRBD1, and the lack of DNA leaves this call unchecked. The CDR3 extends over 15 amino acids. Germline V gene lookup returns CDR1 MDHEN and CDR2 SYDVKM. CDR3 region: CASRTQRQGVPEAFF.

This sequence joins TRBV12-3 or TRBV12-4 and TRBJ1-2; TCRdb's assignment of TRBD1 cannot be checked, as there is no DNA. The CDR3 is 17 amino acids. CDR3 loop: CASSGMERDRDNYGYTF.

The chain couples TRBV6-4 to TRBJ2-1. Germline assignment: CDR1 MRHNA and CDR2 SNTAGT. The CDR3 is 15 residues long. CDR3 amino acids: CASSDGSDEYNEQFF.

CDR3 amino acids: CASSQVGDQYGYTF. V gene TRBV14 combines with J gene TRBJ1-2. Germline V lookup: CDR1 SGHDN, CDR2 FVKESK. The CDR3 loop spans 14 amino acids. The whole variable domain, filled in from reference TRBV14 and TRBJ1-2, reads EAGVTQFPSHSVIEKGQTVTLRCDPISGHDNLYWYRRVMGKEIKFLLHFVKESKQDESGMPNNRFLAERTGGTYSTLKVQPAELEDSGVYFCASSQVGDQYGYTFGSGTRLTVV.

This chain's CDR3 is CATEEGYGTDTQYF. J is TRBJ2-3 and V is TRBV10-3. The CDR3 is made up of 14 amino acids. The V gene's germline CDR1 is ENHRY and CDR2 SYGVKD.

V usage is TRBV12-3 or TRBV12-4 and J usage is TRBJ2-3. CDR3 size: 14 residues. CDR3 sequence reads: CASSLVGSPDTQYF.

The chain is built from TRBV12-3 or TRBV12-4 and TRBJ1-1; with no DNA, the TCRdb D assignment of TRBD1 cannot be verified. This CDR3 is built from 13 residues. CDR3: CASTIQGIPEAFF.

V and J are TRBV28 and TRBJ2-5; TCRdb indicates TRBD1, and absent DNA this call remains unverified. The germline gives CDR1 MDHEN, CDR2 SYDVKM. This CDR3 region has 15 residues. The CDR3 reads CASCLGTGGQETQYF.

The CDR3 loop reads CASYSWTVSGELFF. The gene calls are TRBV9 and TRBJ2-2. This CDR3 contains 14 residues. Germline loops: CDR1 SGDLS, CDR2 YYNGEE. The variable domain in full, with the rest retrieved from reference TRBV9 and TRBJ2-2, is DSGVTQTPKHLITATGQRVTLRCSPRSGDLSVYWYQQSLDQGLQFLIQYYNGEERAKGNILERFSAQQFPDLHSELNLSSLELGDSALYFCASYSWTVSGELFFGEGSRLTVL.

The chain couples TRBV29-1 to TRBJ2-2; TCRdb selects TRBD1, and the lack of DNA leaves this call unchecked. CDR1 is SQVTM and CDR2 is ANQGSEA in the germline V gene. The CDR3 covers 12 residues. The CDR3 reads CSVVRVGGELFF.

The V call is TRBV20-1, the J call TRBJ1-1; with no DNA, the TCRdb D assignment of TRBD1 cannot be verified. Germline CDR1 reads DFQATT; CDR2 reads SNEGSKA (reference sequence). The CDR3 sequence is 13 residues long. CDR3 protein: CSARQGLGTEAFF.

The chain has TRBV28 and TRBJ2-3; the D call of TRBD2 rests on TCRdb alone, since no DNA is present to check it. The CDR3 has 14 residues. Per the germline V gene, CDR1 is MDHEN and CDR2 is SYDVKM. This CDR3 is CASSFARGADTQYF. The full variable domain, with the rest looked up from reference TRBV28 and TRBJ2-3, is DVKVTQSSRYLVKRTGEKVFLECVQDMDHENMFWYRQDPGLGLRLIYFSYDVKMKEKGDIPEGYSVSREKKERFSLILESASTNQTSMYLCASSFARGADTQYFGPGTRLTVL.

The gene calls are TRBV5-1 and TRBJ2-3. CDR1 and CDR2 from the germline V gene are SGHRS and YFSETQ. CDR3 length: 15 amino acids. CDR3 protein: CASSLVALQSDTQYF.

V and J are TRBV5-1 and TRBJ2-5. The germline gives CDR1 SGHRS, CDR2 YFSETQ. This CDR3 comprises 12 residues. The CDR3 protein is CASSLGWETQYF.

The chain uses TRBV6-2 or TRBV6-3 and TRBJ2-5; absent DNA, TCRdb's TRBD1 call cannot be checked. CDR1 and CDR2 from the germline V gene are MNHEY and SVGEGT. This CDR3 is 14 amino acids long. The CDR3 protein is CASSSLGRRETQYF.

This chain links TRBV15 with TRBJ1-2; as DNA is missing, the TRBD1 call by TCRdb cannot be tested. Per germline, CDR1 LNHNV and CDR2 YYDKDF (reference sequence). There are 12 residues in the CDR3. The CDR3 is CATADRVSGYTF. The full variable domain, with the rest looked up from reference TRBV15 and TRBJ1-2, is DAMVIQNPRYQVTQFGKPVTLSCSQTLNHNVMYWYQQKSSQAPKLLFHYYDKDFNNEADTPDNFQSRRPNTSFCFLDIRSPGLGDTAMYLCATADRVSGYTFGSGTRLTVV.

The chain has TRBV29-1 and TRBJ1-1; the D call from TCRdb, TRBD1, cannot be confirmed without DNA. The germline V gene has CDR1 SQVTM and CDR2 ANQGSEA. CDR3 length: 12 amino acids. The CDR3 region is CSAVARGTEAFF. The full variable domain, its missing parts supplied by reference TRBV29-1 and TRBJ1-1, is SAVISQKPSRDICQRGTSLTIQCQVDSQVTMMFWYRQQPGQSLTLIATANQGSEATYESGFVIDKFPISRPNLTFSTLTVSNMSPEDSSIYLCSAVARGTEAFFGQGTRLTVV.

The V call is TRBV2, the J call TRBJ2-1; TCRdb calls TRBD2, which cannot be checked without DNA. The CDR3 is 15 residues long. The germline V gene encodes CDR1 SNHLY and CDR2 FYNNEI. The chain's CDR3 is CASSEFLAGGDEQFF.

The chain links TRBV13 to TRBJ1-1. Germline lookup yields CDR1 PRHDT and CDR2 FYEKMQ (reference sequence). This CDR3 has 11 residues. The CDR3 sequence is CASSTSPEGFF.

The chain combines TRBV5-1 with TRBJ2-2; TCRdb selects TRBD1, and the lack of DNA leaves this call unchecked. The germline V gene encodes CDR1 SGHRS and CDR2 YFSETQ. There are 16 residues in the CDR3. The CDR3 loop is CASSAPGQGNTGELFF.

The gene calls are TRBV14 and TRBJ2-4. Per germline, CDR1 SGHDN and CDR2 FVKESK. The CDR3 spans 15 residues. CDR3 in amino acids: CASSPRGDGKNIQYF. Supplemented by reference TRBV14 and TRBJ2-4, the full variable domain reads EAGVTQFPSHSVIEKGQTVTLRCDPISGHDNLYWYRRVMGKEIKFLLHFVKESKQDESGMPNNRFLAERTGGTYSTLKVQPAELEDSGVYFCASSPRGDGKNIQYFGAGTRLSVL.

The chain joins TRBV6-5 to TRBJ2-1; with no DNA, the TCRdb D assignment of TRBD1 cannot be verified. The CDR3 has 12 residues. The germline V gene has CDR1 MNHEY and CDR2 SVGAGI. The chain's CDR3 is CASSYGGDEQFF.

The J gene is TRBJ1-1, the V gene TRBV29-1; TCRdb reports TRBD1, a call that lacks DNA to check it against. Germline CDR1 reads SQVTM; CDR2 reads ANQGSEA. The CDR3 has 13 residues. The CDR3 reads CSVERGRNTEAFF.

This CDR3 is CASTSGTGNTGELFF. The rearrangement joins TRBV2 to TRBJ2-2; TCRdb's D gene call, TRBD1, goes unchecked for lack of DNA. This CDR3 is built from 15 residues. CDR1 is SNHLY and CDR2 is FYNNEI in the germline V gene.

The V call is TRBV7-9, the J call TRBJ1-2; TCRdb selects TRBD1, and the lack of DNA leaves this call unchecked. Germline assignment: CDR1 SEHNR and CDR2 FQNEAQ (reference sequence). The CDR3 spans 17 residues. The CDR3 reads CASSLPSSAQDNYGYTF.

This chain uses TRBV7-6 with TRBJ2-2; TCRdb names TRBD1, which stays unverified in the absence of DNA. Germline lookup yields CDR1 SGHVS and CDR2 FNYEAQ. CDR3 length: 14 amino acids. The CDR3: CASTPDTNTGELFF.